This TCR beta chain was identified during a study of T cells after yellow fever vaccination. Study summary: In the case of low-cell-number fractions, SMART-Seq v4 Ultra Low Input was used for preparation.

A word on this clonotype: Its antigen is unknown.

V lost 4 bases and J 2 bases, leaving 10 bases between the germline ends. Germline-derived CDR1 and CDR2 are SGHRS and YFSETQ. This CDR3 has 15 amino acids. For TCR, cDNA came from 5'RACE template switching, which added a universal primer site and UMIs. TCRdb re-derived calls from the 5' RACE reads in MiXCR, one entry per CDR3 protein. The top ten hold approximately 15% of the sample, which has fewer than 400,000 distinct CDR3 sequences, approximately 5.7% seen once. Regarding the study as a whole: Weaker overall was a secondary response that nonetheless peaked faster, on day 5 versus 15. Reappearance after the booster was observed for most primary-vaccination clones (96% CD4, about 90% CD8).

This receptor was taken from a man aged 25 to 40 who received the YFV17D yellow fever vaccine. This chain joins TRBV5-1 and TRBJ2-6; D not resolved. The sample was PBMCs, taken 5 days after the yellow fever booster vaccination. CDR3 bases: TGCGCCAGCAGCCTGGATCTGCCTGGGGCCAACGTCCTGACTTTC. Residues: CASSLDLPGANVLTF.